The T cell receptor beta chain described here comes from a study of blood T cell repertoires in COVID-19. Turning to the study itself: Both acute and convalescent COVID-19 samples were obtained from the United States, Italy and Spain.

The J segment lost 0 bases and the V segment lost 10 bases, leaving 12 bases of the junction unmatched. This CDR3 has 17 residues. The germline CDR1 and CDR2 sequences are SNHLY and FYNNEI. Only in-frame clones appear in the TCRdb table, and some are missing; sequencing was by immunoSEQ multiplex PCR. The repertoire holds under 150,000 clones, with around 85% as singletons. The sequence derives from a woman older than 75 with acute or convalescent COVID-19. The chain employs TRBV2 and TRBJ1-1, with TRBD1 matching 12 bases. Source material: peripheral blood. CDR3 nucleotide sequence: TGTGCCAACCGACCGGGACAGGGGGCCTTTATGAACACTGAAGCTTTCTTT. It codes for CANRPGQGAFMNTEAFF.